This T cell receptor beta chain was sequenced for a study of human T cells and chemical hapten exposure. Study-level background: Patients had diphenylcyclopropenone applied to the scalp weekly throughout the approximately 25-week study.

The V gene's germline CDR1 is SGHTA and CDR2 FQGNSA. This CDR3 has 14 residues. With 1 base removed from V and 11 bases from J, the gap between germline ends came to 15 bases. A single record per CDR3 protein comes from TCRdb applying MiXCR to the RACE reads. Of approximately 49,000 distinct CDR3 sequences listed, around 9% are singletons. The time point is: patch test 1, 2 weeks after DPC sensitization. This sample's treatment: therapeutic diphenylcyclopropenone sensitization with weekly scalp DPC. The donor pool consisted of alopecia patients aged 18 to 70 years, considered suitable for DPC. Findings and caveats of the study: Because they had alopecia, donors may respond immunologically unlike healthy people.

This clonotype has a count of ten or more. Its cognate antigen is unknown. This sequence was found in a woman aged 45-65 years with alopecia areata. Some clones in this sample may be carry-over from other donors' samples. J is TRBJ2-4 and V is TRBV7-2; possibly TRBD1 or TRBD2 for D (5 bases each). The sample was whole blood, taken in connection with sensitization to the hapten diphenylcyclopropenone (DPC). The CDR3 reads CASSLDGTLSLQYF. In DNA form, the CDR3 reads TGTGCCAGCAGCTTAGACGGGACCCTTTCTCTTCAGTACTTC.